Listed here are 23 T cell receptor beta chains from one sample, sequenced in a study of cytotoxic CD8 clonotypes in ibrutinib-treated CLL. Using immunoSEQ multiplex PCR, the repertoire was profiled, and TCRdb retains in-frame clones only, with some absent. Of over 130,000 clones listed, 65% to 85% were seen once; the top ten hold 7.5% to 8%. Specimen: PBMCs, collected after 36 months of ibrutinib treatment. The receptor set was obtained from a human donor with chronic lymphocytic leukemia.

This clone was counted between two and nine times. V gene TRBV6-1 combines with J gene TRBJ2-1; D tentatively reads TRBD1 or TRBD2 (5 bases each). The length of the CDR3 is 14 residues. V shed 4 bases and J shed 9 bases, with 16 bases lying between them. The V gene's germline CDR1 is MNHNS and CDR2 SASEGT. CDR3 in amino acids: CASSAPGRGSEQFF. The CDR3 region has the DNA TGTGCCAGCAGTGCCCCGGGACGCGGTAGTGAGCAGTTCTTC.

V gene TRBV6-1 combines with J gene TRBJ2-7, with 10 bases identical to TRBD1. The CDR3 is 14 amino acids. Germline loops: CDR1 MNHNS, CDR2 SASEGT. The J segment lost 6 bases and the V segment lost 8 bases, leaving 10 bases of the junction unmatched. The CDR3: CASRQGQGIGEQYF. DNA for the CDR3: TGTGCCAGCCGCCAGGGACAGGGGATCGGCGAGCAGTACTTC.

The J gene is TRBJ1-3, the V gene TRBV15; the D is unclear. Germline loops: CDR1 LNHNV, CDR2 YYDKDF (reference sequence). Trimming cost V 2 bases and J 0 bases, with 5 bases left between them. This CDR3 is 14 amino acids long. CDR3 loop: CATSRSGSGNTIYF. The CDR3 nucleotides are TGTGCCACCAGCAGAAGTGGCTCTGGAAACACCATATATTTT.

The rearrangement joins TRBV30 to TRBJ2-6; a possible D gene is TRBD1 (5 bases). CDR1 and CDR2 from the germline V gene are GTSNPN and SVGIG (reference sequence). The CDR3 has 14 amino acids. V lost 8 bases and J lost 1, with 12 bases in between. CDR3 DNA: TGTGCCAGGACACCTTCATCTGGGGCCAACGTCCTGACTTTC. Translation gives CARTPSSGANVLTF. Looking up the rest from reference TRBV30 and TRBJ2-6 gives the full variable domain: SQTIHQWPATLVQPVGSPLSLECTVEGTSNPNLYWYRQAAGRGLQLLFYSVGIGQISSEVPQNLSASRPQDRQFILSSKKLLLSDSGFYLCARTPSSGANVLTFGAGSRLTVL.

This clone was recorded once. The chain combines TRBV6-1 with TRBJ2-1, with 10 bases lining up with TRBD2. With V trimmed by 2 bases and J by 2 bases, 3 bases remained unmatched. The germline CDR1 and CDR2 sequences are MNHNS and SASEGT. This CDR3 has 16 residues. The CDR3 DNA reads as TGTGCCAGCAGTGAATTCGGACTAGCGGCCTACAATGAGCAGTTCTTC. Protein: CASSEFGLAAYNEQFF.

V and J are TRBV2 and TRBJ2-7, with no clear D. Trimming pared 7 bases from V and 2 bases from J, leaving 15 bases between. The CDR3 runs 14 residues. Germline CDR1 is SNHLY and CDR2 is FYNNEI. CDR3 bases: TGTGCCAGCACCATGGGTGGCACCCCCTACGAGCAGTACTTC. Translated: CASTMGGTPYEQYF.

V is TRBV19 and J is TRBJ2-3; perhaps TRBD1 as D (5 bases). CDR1 LNHDA and CDR2 SQIVND come from the germline V gene (reference sequence). V was shortened by 7 bases and J by 2 bases, with 10 bases between the two germline ends. The CDR3 totals 13 residues. The chain's CDR3 is CASMAGITDTQYF. CDR3 DNA sequence: TGTGCCAGTATGGCAGGGATCACAGATACGCAGTATTTT.

This clone was detected once. The rearrangement joins TRBV28 to TRBJ1-5; D is undetermined. V lost 2 bases to trimming and J lost 2 bases, with 10 bases between them. Germline values: CDR1 MDHEN, CDR2 SYDVKM. The CDR3 runs 15 residues. The CDR3 loop reads CASSLPGSGNQPQHF. The DNA for the CDR3 is TGTGCCAGCAGTTTACCGGGATCGGGCAATCAGCCCCAGCATTTT.

CDR3: CASGGPNQPQHF. The DNA for the CDR3 is TGTGCCAGTGGGGGGCCCAATCAGCCCCAGCATTTT. V gene TRBV19 combines with J gene TRBJ1-5; possibly TRBD1 for D (6 bases). Germline CDR1 and CDR2: LNHDA and SQIVND (reference sequence). This CDR3 spans 12 amino acids. Trimming left V 8 bases short and J 3 bases short, with 8 bases between.

V usage is TRBV7-9 and J usage is TRBJ1-3; 10 bases line up with TRBD1. V lost 4 bases to trimming and J lost 8 bases; unmatched junction nucleotides: 5. This CDR3 has 14 residues. In germline, CDR1 is SEHNR, CDR2 FQNEAQ (reference sequence). The CDR3 nucleotides are TGTGCCAGCAGCTCGGACAGGGGGAAATACACCATATATTTT. Its translation is CASSSDRGKYTIYF.

The J gene is TRBJ2-7, the V gene TRBV30; no definite D call. The CDR3 is 13 amino acids. V was cut by 2 bases and J by 6 bases, with 14 bases left in between. Germline-derived CDR1 and CDR2 are GTSNPN and SVGIG (reference sequence). The CDR3 DNA reads TGTGCCTGGAGTTCCTACGTGCGCGGCGAGCAGTACTTC. Protein sequence: CAWSSYVRGEQYF.

The table lists this clone with a count of one. This sequence joins TRBV15 and TRBJ1-5, with D possibly matching TRBD1 (5 bases). CDR1 is LNHNV and CDR2 is YYDKDF in the germline V gene (reference sequence). The CDR3 is made up of 14 amino acids. V gave up 5 bases and J gave up 2 bases, with 10 bases separating them. CDR3 in DNA: TGTGCCACCAGCCGATGGGGGGGCAATCAGCCCCAGCATTTT. It encodes CATSRWGGNQPQHF.

The V call is TRBV4-1, the J call TRBJ1-2; D unresolved. The V end was cut by 1 base, the J end by 8 bases, with 5 bases between. The CDR3 runs to 11 residues. CDR1 is MGHRA and CDR2 is YSYEKL in the germline V gene. This chain's CDR3 is CASSQGRGYTF. CDR3 in DNA: TGCGCCAGCAGCCAAGGTAGGGGCTACACCTTC.

This clone was seen only a few times. The rearrangement joins TRBV11-1 to TRBJ2-7; a possible D gene is TRBD2 (6 bases). Germline loops: CDR1 SGHAT, CDR2 FQDESV (reference sequence). Trimming left V 5 bases short and J 5 bases short, with 10 bases between. The CDR3 is 12 residues long. This CDR3 is CASSPREHEQYF. The CDR3 bases are TGTGCCAGCAGCCCCCGGGAGCACGAGCAGTACTTC.

This clone has only a few counts. Other DNA sequences within the sample encode an identical CDR3. The chain uses TRBV18 and TRBJ1-2; maybe TRBD1 (6 bases). Germline V lookup: CDR1 KGHSH, CDR2 LQKENI. V was pared by 2 bases and J by 2 bases, with 6 bases between. This CDR3 region has 13 residues. This CDR3 is CASSPDRNYGYTF. Here the CDR3 DNA reads TGTGCCAGCTCACCAGACAGGAACTATGGCTACACCTTC.

The chain couples TRBV7-9 to TRBJ1-1, with 10 bases that match TRBD1. The ends lost 4 bases at V and 1 base at J; junction bases unmatched: 12. The CDR3 is made up of 18 amino acids. CDR1 and CDR2 from the germline V gene are SEHNR and FQNEAQ (reference sequence). The CDR3 DNA reads as TGTGCCAGCAGCTACAGTCCCGGGACAGGGGCCGCGAACACTGAAGCTTTCTTT. Translating it yields CASSYSPGTGAANTEAFF.

This clone was found once. The V call is TRBV11-2, the J call TRBJ1-3, with TRBD1 as a possible D gene (5 bases). The CDR3 runs to 16 residues. Trimming stripped 7 bases from V and 0 bases from J, with 16 bases between. Germline loops: CDR1 SGHAT, CDR2 FQNNGV. The CDR3 spells CASNQGTRSSGNTIYF. CDR3 DNA: TGTGCCAGCAATCAAGGGACGAGAAGCTCTGGAAACACCATATATTTT. The full variable domain, in which reference TRBV11-2 and TRBJ1-3 provide the parts outside the CDR3, is EAGVAQSPRYKIIEKRQSVAFWCNPISGHATLYWYQQILGQGPKLLIQFQNNGVVDDSQLPKDRFSAERLKGVDSTLKIQPAKLEDSAVYLCASNQGTRSSGNTIYFGEGSWLTVV.

The J gene is TRBJ2-3, the V gene TRBV5-1, with a tentative D call TRBD1 (5 bases). CDR3 length: 15 amino acids. Germline V lookup: CDR1 SGHRS, CDR2 YFSETQ. V shed 4 bases and J shed 2 bases, with 14 bases lying between them. CDR3 loop: CASSDTGFDTDTQYF. DNA for the CDR3: TGCGCCAGCAGCGACACAGGCTTCGACACAGATACGCAGTATTTT. Full variable domain (rest looked up from reference TRBV5-1 and TRBJ2-3): KAGVTQTPRYLIKTRGQQVTLSCSPISGHRSVSWYQQTPGQGLQFLFEYFSETQRNKGNFPGRFSGRQFSNSRSEMNVSTLELGDSALYLCASSDTGFDTDTQYFGPGTRLTVL.

The chain is built from TRBV2 and TRBJ2-1; tentative D call: TRBD1 (6 bases). Germline V CDR1 and CDR2: SNHLY, FYNNEI. The V end lost 8 bases, the J end lost 6 bases, and 14 bases lay between the germline ends. The CDR3 is 13 residues long. The CDR3 loop is CASQVQGVNEQFF. CDR3 in DNA: TGTGCCAGCCAGGTACAGGGCGTCAATGAGCAGTTCTTC.

This chain joins TRBV19 and TRBJ1-6; a weak D match, TRBD1 (5 bases). This CDR3 region has 16 residues. Trimming took 6 bases from V and 6 from J, leaving 18 bases between them. Germline V gene lookup returns CDR1 LNHDA and CDR2 SQIVND (reference sequence). Written as DNA, the CDR3 is TGTGCCAGTAGACCTGTCGGGGCAGTCGGTAATTCACCCCTCCACTTT. This sequence encodes CASRPVGAVGNSPLHF.

The rearrangement links TRBV4-1 to TRBJ1-2; D unclear. The CDR3 loop spans 15 amino acids. Germline V gene lookup returns CDR1 MGHRA and CDR2 YSYEKL. With 4 bases removed from V and 1 base from J, the gap between germline ends came to 13 bases. The DNA of the CDR3 is TGCGCCAGCAGCCGCAGGACGGACCTTAACTATGGCTACACCTTC. Translated, it gives CASSRRTDLNYGYTF.

The V call is TRBV7-9, the J call TRBJ1-1; maybe TRBD1 (6 bases). V was clipped by 0 bases and J by 7 bases, with 9 bases between them. Germline loops: CDR1 SEHNR, CDR2 FQNEAQ (reference sequence). The CDR3 is 13 residues long. This chain's CDR3 is CASSLAGGSEAFF. In DNA, the CDR3 is TGTGCCAGCAGCTTAGCGGGGGGCAGTGAAGCTTTCTTT.

This rearrangement joins TRBV27 to TRBJ2-7; D may correspond to TRBD1 or TRBD2 (5 bases each). The germline V gene encodes CDR1 MNHEY and CDR2 SMNVEV (reference sequence). This CDR3 region has 14 residues. Trimming removed 6 bases at V and 1 base at J, with 13 bases between. In DNA, the CDR3 is TGTGCCAGCAGAAAGACGGGACCATCCTACGAGCAGTACTTC. This translates into CASRKTGPSYEQYF.